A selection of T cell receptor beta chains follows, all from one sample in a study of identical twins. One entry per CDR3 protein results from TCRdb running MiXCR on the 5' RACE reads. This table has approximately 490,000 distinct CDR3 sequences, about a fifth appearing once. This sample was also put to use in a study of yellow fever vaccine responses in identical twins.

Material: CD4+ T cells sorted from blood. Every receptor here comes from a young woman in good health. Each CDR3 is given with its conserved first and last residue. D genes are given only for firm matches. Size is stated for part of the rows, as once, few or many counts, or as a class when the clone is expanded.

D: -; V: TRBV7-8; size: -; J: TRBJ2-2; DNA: TGTGCCAGCAGCTTAGTCGGTCAGACCGGGGAGCTGTTTTTT; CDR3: CASSLVGQTGELFF
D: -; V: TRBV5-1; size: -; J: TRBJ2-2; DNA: TGCGCCAGCAGCTTGGAAGGCCTCACCGGGGAGCTGTTTTTT; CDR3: CASSLEGLTGELFF
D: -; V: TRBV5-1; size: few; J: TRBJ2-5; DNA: TGCGCCAGCAGCTCCTCGGGGCGGAGCCAAGAGACCCAGTACTTC; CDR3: CASSSSGRSQETQYF
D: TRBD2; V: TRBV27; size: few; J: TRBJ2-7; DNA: TGTGCCAGCAGTTCCCTAGCGGGAGCTCTCTACGAGCAGTACTTC; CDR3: CASSSLAGALYEQYF
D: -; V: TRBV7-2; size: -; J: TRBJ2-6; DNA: TGTGCCAGCAAGGGGAGGTATTCTGGGGCCAACGTCCTGACTTTC; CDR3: CASKGRYSGANVLTF
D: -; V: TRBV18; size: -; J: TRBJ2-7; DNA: TGTGCCAGCTCACCAGGGTTGGACCAGACCTACGAGCAGTACTTC; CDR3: CASSPGLDQTYEQYF
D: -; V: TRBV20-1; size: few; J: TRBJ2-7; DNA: TGCAGTGCTAGAGATCCGGCAGGTGGGGGTTACGAGCAGTACTTC; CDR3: CSARDPAGGGYEQYF
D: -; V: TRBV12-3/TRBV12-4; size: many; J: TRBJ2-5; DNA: TGTGCCAGCAGTACGTATGAGACCCAGTACTTC; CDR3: CASSTYETQYF
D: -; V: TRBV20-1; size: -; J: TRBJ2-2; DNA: TGCAGTGCTAGAGATCGAGGCGGTTTCGGGGAGCTGTTTTTT; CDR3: CSARDRGGFGELFF
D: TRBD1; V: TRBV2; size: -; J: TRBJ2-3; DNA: TGTGCCAGCAGGAAAGACAGGGCTTCCACAGATACGCAGTATTTT; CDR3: CASRKDRASTDTQYF
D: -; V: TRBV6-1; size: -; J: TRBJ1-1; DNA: TGTGCCACCTCCGGGACGGCGAACACTGAAGCTTTCTTT; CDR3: CATSGTANTEAFF
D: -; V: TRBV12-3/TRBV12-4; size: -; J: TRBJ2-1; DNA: TGTGCCAGCAGTTTTCGGGGCCTCCAGGGGCGTTCGGACAATGAGCAGTTCTTC; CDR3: CASSFRGLQGRSDNEQFF
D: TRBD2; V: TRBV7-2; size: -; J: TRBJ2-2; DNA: TGTGCCAGCAGCTCCCCTAGGGCGGGAGGAACCGGGGAGCTGTTTTTT; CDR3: CASSSPRAGGTGELFF
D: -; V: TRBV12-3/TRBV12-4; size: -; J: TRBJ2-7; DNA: TGTGCCAGCAGTTTCAGGGATTCGAGCTCCTACGAGCAGTACTTC; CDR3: CASSFRDSSSYEQYF
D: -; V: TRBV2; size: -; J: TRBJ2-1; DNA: TGTGCCAGCAAGAGGGGTGGGGGTACCTACAATGAGCAGTTCTTC; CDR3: CASKRGGGTYNEQFF
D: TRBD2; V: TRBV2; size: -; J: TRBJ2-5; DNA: TGTGCCACGTCCTCCGGGACTAGCGGGAGCATTTTTCAAGAGACCCAGTACTTC; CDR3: CATSSGTSGSIFQETQYF
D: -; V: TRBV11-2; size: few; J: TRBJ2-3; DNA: TGTGCCAGCAGCTCCCATCAGGGACTTACCCCCCGTGCAGATACGCAGTATTTT; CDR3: CASSSHQGLTPRADTQYF
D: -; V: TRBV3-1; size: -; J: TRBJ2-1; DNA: TGTGCCAGCAGCCTACCGGGACGGCCAAACAATGAGCAGTTCTTC; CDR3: CASSLPGRPNNEQFF
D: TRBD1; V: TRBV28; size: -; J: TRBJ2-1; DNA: TGTGCCAGTAGACCGGGACAGGGAGCTGGTGAGCAGTTCTTC; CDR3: CASRPGQGAGEQFF
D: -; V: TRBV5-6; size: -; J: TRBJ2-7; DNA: TGTGCCAGCACCTCCCAGGGTAACCACGAGCAGTACTTC; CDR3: CASTSQGNHEQYF
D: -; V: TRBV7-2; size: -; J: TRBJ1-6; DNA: TGTGCCAGCAGCTTAGTTACGGGGTCGAGGGGTTCACCCCTCCACTTT; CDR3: CASSLVTGSRGSPLHF
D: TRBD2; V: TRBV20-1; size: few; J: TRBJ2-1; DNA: TGCAGTGCTAGTCCTAGCGGATTTTACAATGAGCAGTTCTTC; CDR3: CSASPSGFYNEQFF